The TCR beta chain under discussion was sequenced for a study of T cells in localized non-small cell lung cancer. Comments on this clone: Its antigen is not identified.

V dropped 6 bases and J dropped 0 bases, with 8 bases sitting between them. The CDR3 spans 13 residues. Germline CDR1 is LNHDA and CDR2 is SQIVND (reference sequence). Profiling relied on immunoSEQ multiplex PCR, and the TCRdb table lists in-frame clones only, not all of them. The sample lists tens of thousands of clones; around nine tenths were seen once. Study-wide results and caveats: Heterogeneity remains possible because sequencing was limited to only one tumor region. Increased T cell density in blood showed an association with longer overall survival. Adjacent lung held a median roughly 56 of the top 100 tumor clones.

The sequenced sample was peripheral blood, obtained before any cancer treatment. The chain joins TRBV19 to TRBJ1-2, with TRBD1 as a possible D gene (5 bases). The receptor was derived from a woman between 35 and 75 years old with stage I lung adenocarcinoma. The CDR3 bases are TGTGCCAGTAGCCGGACAACTAACTATGGCTACACCTTC. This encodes CASSRTTNYGYTF.